Below, 7 T cell receptor beta chains from the same sample are listed, as sequenced in a study of blood T cell repertoires in COVID-19. Produced via immunoSEQ multiplex PCR; TCRdb's table is partial and in-frame only. The sample has about 150,000 clones, 84% seen once. The source material was PBMCs or T cells enriched from blood (not recorded which). These receptors were taken from a woman in her 50s who had been exposed to COVID-19.

The genes are TRBV29-1 and TRBJ2-1; 15 nucleotides align to TRBD2. Germline lookup yields CDR1 SQVTM and CDR2 ANQGSEA. This CDR3 is 17 amino acids long. Trimming cost V 5 bases and J 1 base; bases outside gene matches: 6. The CDR3 sequence is CSVRTSGRDRSYNEQFF. In DNA form, the CDR3 reads TGCAGCGTTCGGACTAGCGGGAGGGATCGTTCCTACAATGAGCAGTTCTTC.

The J gene is TRBJ1-1, the V gene TRBV7-2; D gene ambiguous. The V gene lost 2 bases and the J gene lost 0 bases, with 16 bases spanning the gap. The germline V gene encodes CDR1 SGHTA and CDR2 FQGNSA. CDR3 size: 17 residues. The CDR3 protein is CASSLLDEGFVNTEAFF. In DNA form, the CDR3 reads TGTGCCAGCAGCTTATTGGATGAGGGTTTCGTGAACACTGAAGCTTTCTTT.

This clone has a single count. The chain carries TRBV9 and TRBJ2-3; a weak D match, TRBD2 (5 bases). This CDR3 is 13 amino acids long. CDR1 is SGDLS and CDR2 is YYNGEE in the germline V gene. Trimming stripped 4 bases from V and 3 bases from J, with 9 bases between. Written as DNA, the CDR3 is TGTGCCAGCAGCCCTAGCCGGACAGATACGCAGTATTTT. This encodes CASSPSRTDTQYF.

The sample holds one count of this clone. The chain links TRBV10-3 to TRBJ2-1, with 11 bases matching TRBD2. The ends lost 0 bases at V and 4 bases at J; junction bases unmatched: 2. The germline V gene encodes CDR1 ENHRY and CDR2 SYGVKD. The CDR3 is made up of 16 amino acids. The CDR3: CAISESTSGIYNEQFF. The CDR3 nucleotides read TGTGCCATCAGTGAGTCGACTAGCGGGATTTACAATGAGCAGTTCTTC.

This chain joins TRBV9 and TRBJ2-1; a weak D match, TRBD2 (6 bases). Trimming left V 0 bases short and J 0 bases short, with 7 bases between. The CDR3 length is 15 residues. The germline V gene has CDR1 SGDLS and CDR2 YYNGEE. CDR3 protein: CASSVVAASYNEQFF. In nucleotides, the CDR3 is TGTGCCAGCAGCGTAGTAGCGGCCTCCTACAATGAGCAGTTCTTC.

In this sample, this clone turned up once. The V gene is TRBV5-4, the J gene TRBJ1-1; 7 bases agree with TRBD1. The V gene end was trimmed by 5 bases and the J gene end by 8 bases; junction bases not matched to a gene: 9. This CDR3 contains 13 residues. The germline gives CDR1 SGHNT, CDR2 YYREEE (reference sequence). CDR3 nucleotides: TGTGCCAGCAGTTCGACAGGGCTCAACGAAGCTTTCTTT. Translating it yields CASSSTGLNEAFF.

This clone was recorded only once. The V call is TRBV5-1, the J call TRBJ2-1; 8 bases fit TRBD1. The CDR3 runs to 17 residues. Germline CDR1 reads SGHRS; CDR2 reads YFSETQ. V shed 0 bases and J 7 bases; nucleotides not matched to a gene: 12. DNA of the CDR3: TGCGCCAGCAGCTTGGGGGACAGGCTAGACAGGGGAAATGAGCAGTTCTTC. Amino acids: CASSLGDRLDRGNEQFF.